A selection of T cell receptor beta chains follows, all from one sample in a study of blood T cells in healthy people across ages. TCRdb reanalysed the 5' RACE reads using MiXCR and keeps one entry per CDR3 protein. This sample yields approximately 600,000 distinct CDR3 sequences, of which roughly 53% are seen a single time; 30% to 40% belongs to the top ten. Sequenced input: blood. These receptors all come from a man aged 60 to 69 in good health. The CDR3 runs from the conserved cysteine through the conserved F or W. D genes are given only for firm matches. Clone sizes are given selectively: once, few, many, or a class where the clone is expanded.

abundance	len	v_gene	j_gene	d_gene	CDR3nt	CDR3aa
once	16	TRBV27	TRBJ2-7	TRBD2	TGTGCCAGCTCCGGGACTAGCGGGGGACTTCCCTACGAGCAGTACTTC	CASSGTSGGLPYEQYF
-	16	TRBV12-3/TRBV12-4	TRBJ2-3	TRBD1	TGTGCCAGCAGCTTAGGGAACAGGGGGCTTGCAGATACGCAGTATTTT	CASSLGNRGLADTQYF
-	15	TRBV6-2/TRBV6-3	TRBJ2-1	-	TGTGCCAGCAGGGCTACGCGTCGGGTCTACAATGAGCAGTTCTTC	CASRATRRVYNEQFF
-	12	TRBV20-1	TRBJ2-1	-	TGCAGTGCTAGCTGGCGGTACAATGAGCAGTTCTTC	CSASWRYNEQFF
-	14	TRBV7-2	TRBJ1-2	-	TGTGCCAGCAGCTTATACTTGGCGTTTGCTGGCTACACCTTC	CASSLYLAFAGYTF
many	15	TRBV12-3/TRBV12-4	TRBJ2-3	TRBD1	TGTGCCAGCAAATGGACAGGGGTGAGGTCAGATACGCAGTATTTT	CASKWTGVRSDTQYF
few	14	TRBV4-1	TRBJ2-7	-	TGCGCCAGCAGCCAAGAAGGGGGGCGCTGGGAGCAGTACTTC	CASSQEGGRWEQYF
-	13	TRBV29-1	TRBJ2-1	TRBD1	TGCGGCGTTGGACAGGGGGGGGCCAATGAGCAGTTCTTC	CGVGQGGANEQFF
-	15	TRBV20-1	TRBJ2-5	-	TGCAGTGCTAGAGATTCCGGGAGCCCTAAAGAGACCCAGTACTTC	CSARDSGSPKETQYF
few	16	TRBV4-2	TRBJ2-7	TRBD2	TGTGCCAGCAGCCTCGGGGGACTAGCGGGCTCCTACGAGCAGTACTTC	CASSLGGLAGSYEQYF
-	16	TRBV6-2/TRBV6-3	TRBJ2-7	-	TGTGCCAGCAGTCCCTCCTATGGGGTCGGCTCCTACGAGCAGTACTTC	CASSPSYGVGSYEQYF
once	14	TRBV3-1	TRBJ2-1	-	TGTGCCAGCAGCCCGTCCCAGGGGTGGAGTGAGCAGTTCTTC	CASSPSQGWSEQFF
-	13	TRBV12-3/TRBV12-4	TRBJ2-3	-	TGTGCCAGCAAGGAAGGGGCTGGAGATACGCAGTATTTT	CASKEGAGDTQYF
once	15	TRBV5-1	TRBJ1-1	TRBD1	TGCGCCAGCAGCTTTATGACAGGGGGGGACACTGAAGCTTTCTTT	CASSFMTGGDTEAFF
few	14	TRBV24-1	TRBJ1-2	TRBD1	TGTGCCACCAGTGAAGCCGGGACAGGGGCTGGCTACACCTTC	CATSEAGTGAGYTF
once	15	TRBV5-1	TRBJ2-5	TRBD1	TGCGCCAGCAGCTTGGGAGGGACAGACTACAATGAGCAGTACTTC	CASSLGGTDYNEQYF
once	16	TRBV28	TRBJ1-6	TRBD1	TGTGCCAGCAGCCGCCGACGGGACAGGGGTTACTCACCCCTCCACTTT	CASSRRRDRGYSPLHF